A selection of T cell receptor beta chains follows, all from one sample in a study of monozygotic twins with cystic fibrosis. Some clones are missing from TCRdb's copy, which holds only in-frame ones; the method was immunoSEQ multiplex PCR. The data show about 35,000 clones, with just over 65% seen just once and about 0.8% held by the top ten. The sequencing sample was made of blood. Receptor source: a girl aged 10-17 years with cystic fibrosis. Each CDR3 is given with its conserved first and last residue. Fields, in order: V gene, clone size, J gene, D gene, CDR3 DNA, CDR3 protein. A D gene is named only where the DNA matches it firmly. Where a row states a size, it is once, few, many or the class of an expanded clone; other rows omit it.

TRBV6-1,few,TRBJ1-2,-,TGTGCCAGCAGTGAAGAGGCGACAGGTTCAGCCGGCTACACCTTC,CASSEEATGSAGYTF
TRBV29-1,-,TRBJ2-2,-,TGCAGCGTTGATCGGGGGGCGCACACCGGGGAGCTGTTTTTT,CSVDRGAHTGELFF
TRBV9,-,TRBJ2-1,TRBD2,TGTGCCAGCAGCGTAGGGACTAGCGGCTTCAATGAGCAGTTCTTC,CASSVGTSGFNEQFF
TRBV7-8,-,TRBJ2-2,TRBD1,TGTGCCAGCAGCTTCCCGGACAGGGGGGAGCTGTTTTTT,CASSFPDRGELFF
TRBV7-2,-,TRBJ2-3,-,TGTGCCAGCAGTTATGACAGCACAGATACGCAGTATTTT,CASSYDSTDTQYF
TRBV6-5,-,TRBJ2-3,-,TGTGCCAGCAGGCTGGGACTTAGCACAGATACGCAGTATTTT,CASRLGLSTDTQYF
TRBV7-4,-,TRBJ2-2,-,TGTGCCAGCAGCCGGAGGAGGGAATTGGGCAGGTTGGGCACCGGGGAGCTGTTTTTT,CASSRRRELGRLGTGELFF
TRBV9,-,TRBJ1-1,-,TGTGCCAGCAGCCTTGACCCGGGCAGTAGCACTGAAGCTTTCTTT,CASSLDPGSSTEAFF
TRBV28,few,TRBJ2-1,TRBD1,TGTGCCAGCAGTCCTCAGACAGGGTCGTACAATGAGCAGTTCTTC,CASSPQTGSYNEQFF
TRBV5-1,once,TRBJ1-2,TRBD1,TGCGCCAGCAGCTTTAACAGGGGATCGGACTATGGCTACACCTTC,CASSFNRGSDYGYTF
TRBV29-1,-,TRBJ2-3,-,TGCAGCGTTGAACCCCCCTCAGATACGCAGTATTTT,CSVEPPSDTQYF
TRBV27,-,TRBJ1-4,-,TGTGCCAGCAGCCTCGGGACCCAGGGAAACAATGAAAAACTGTTTTTT,CASSLGTQGNNEKLFF
TRBV20-1,-,TRBJ2-7,-,TGCAGTGCTGGACACGTAGGGGAGCAGTACTTC,CSAGHVGEQYF